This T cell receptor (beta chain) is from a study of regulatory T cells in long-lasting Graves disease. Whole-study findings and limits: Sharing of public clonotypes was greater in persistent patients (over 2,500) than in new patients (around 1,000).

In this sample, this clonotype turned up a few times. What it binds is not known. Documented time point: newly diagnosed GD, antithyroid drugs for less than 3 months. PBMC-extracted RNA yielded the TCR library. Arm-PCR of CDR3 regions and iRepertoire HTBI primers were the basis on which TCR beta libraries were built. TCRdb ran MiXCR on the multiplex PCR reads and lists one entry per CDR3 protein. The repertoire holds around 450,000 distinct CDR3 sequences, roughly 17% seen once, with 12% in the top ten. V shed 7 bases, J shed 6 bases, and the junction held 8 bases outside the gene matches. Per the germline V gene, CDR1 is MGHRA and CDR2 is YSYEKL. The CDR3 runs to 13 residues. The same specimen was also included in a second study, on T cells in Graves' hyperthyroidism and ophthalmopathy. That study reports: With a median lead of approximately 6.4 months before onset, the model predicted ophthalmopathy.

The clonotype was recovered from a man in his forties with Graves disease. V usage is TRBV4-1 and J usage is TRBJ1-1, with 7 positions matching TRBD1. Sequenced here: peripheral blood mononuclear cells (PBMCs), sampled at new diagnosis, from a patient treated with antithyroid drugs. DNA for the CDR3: TGCGCCAGCACCAACCAGGGGGGGCCTGAAGCTTTCTTT. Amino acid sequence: CASTNQGGPEAFF.